Below are 10 T cell receptor beta chains sequenced from a single sample in a study of CD8 T cells in ankylosing spondylitis (dated 2017 in TCRdb). Their antigens are not known. The method was 5' RACE. This sample was sequenced with an Illumina HiSeq 2500. TCRdb trimmed the raw reads at Q25, called clones with MiXCR and kept productive beta chains. Under each unique CDR3 protein, matching rows form one entry showing the most common genes and DNA. For this sample the table gives roughly 490,000 distinct CDR3 sequences, of which 5.3% were detected only once. Approximately 4% of the sample is in the top ten clones. The full study reports these points: A TCR beta motif made up of several highly homologous amino acid variants appeared to be characteristic of blood from ankylosing spondylitis patients.

The specimen sequenced was blood, either unsorted or a sorted T cell fraction (not recorded which). The origin of the receptors is a male donor with ankylosing spondylitis.

There are a few counts of this clonotype. The chain uses TRBV20-1 and TRBJ2-7; 9 bases align to TRBD1. The germline gives CDR1 DFQATT, CDR2 SNEGSKA (reference sequence). CDR3 length equals 17 residues. The V gene end was trimmed by 0 bases and the J gene end by 1 base; junction bases not matched to a gene: 10. The CDR3 coding sequence is TGCAGTGCTAGAGATTGGACAGGGGATAGTGGTTCCTACGAGCAGTACTTC. Protein product: CSARDWTGDSGSYEQYF.

This clonotype was detected many times. The V gene is TRBV27, the J gene TRBJ2-1, with TRBD1 matching over 10 bases. CDR3 length: 14 residues. The J segment lost 9 bases and the V segment lost 5 bases, leaving 7 bases of the junction unmatched. CDR1 is MNHEY, CDR2 SMNVEV, per germline (reference sequence). For the CDR3, the DNA is TGTGCCAGCAGTCCGACGGACAGGGGGAGTGAGCAGTTCTTC. It specifies CASSPTDRGSEQFF.

In this sample, this clonotype turned up a few times. The chain combines TRBV7-9 with TRBJ1-1, with TRBD1 identical over 7 bases. The CDR3 contains 14 residues. The V segment lost 4 bases and the J segment 5 bases; nucleotides outside the gene matches: 7. Germline values: CDR1 SEHNR, CDR2 FQNEAQ (reference sequence). CDR3 DNA: TGTGCCAGCAGCTGGATTACAGGGGTAACTGAAGCTTTCTTT. Residues: CASSWITGVTEAFF.

This clonotype was recorded at least ten times. The chain recombines TRBV9 with TRBJ2-3; 11 bases map to TRBD2. This CDR3 region has 17 residues. Germline CDR1 SGDLS, CDR2 YYNGEE. The V segment lost 3 bases and the J segment 2 bases; nucleotides outside the gene matches: 8. CDR3 nucleotides: TGTGCCAGCAGCGCAAATAGCGGGGGGGCATCCACAGATACGCAGTATTTT. As protein: CASSANSGGASTDTQYF.

In its sample, this clonotype was seen many times. The V gene is TRBV20-1, the J gene TRBJ1-6, with a weak D call TRBD1 (6 bases). In germline, CDR1 is DFQATT, CDR2 SNEGSKA (reference sequence). Trimming cost V 4 bases and J 0 bases, with 10 bases left between them. The CDR3 totals 15 residues. In nucleotides, the CDR3 is TGCAGTGCTACACAGGGAGCCTCCTATAATTCACCCCTCCACTTT. Translation: CSATQGASYNSPLHF.

This clonotype has ten or more counts. Here the CDR3 reads CASSLRTGGRPHEKLFF. The CDR3 DNA sequence: TGCGCCAGCAGCTTGCGGACAGGGGGCCGTCCTCATGAAAAACTGTTTTTT. V usage is TRBV5-1 and J usage is TRBJ1-4; 11 bases fit TRBD1. The CDR3 runs 17 residues. Germline CDR1 is SGHRS and CDR2 is YFSETQ. V was clipped by 1 base and J by 6 bases; unmatched bases: 8.

This clonotype was recorded at least ten times. J is TRBJ2-5 and V is TRBV7-9; TRBD2 matches at 8 bases. Germline assignment: CDR1 SEHNR and CDR2 FQNEAQ (reference sequence). V was pared by 8 bases and J by 1 base, with 6 bases of the junction left unmatched. The CDR3 covers 14 residues. CDR3 DNA: TGTGCCAGCGGGGAGCGGGGGACCCAAGAGACCCAGTACTTC. Amino acid sequence: CASGERGTQETQYF.

The sample holds many counts of this clonotype. The chain employs TRBV29-1 and TRBJ2-2, with D possibly TRBD2 on 6 matching bases. The V gene's germline CDR1 is SQVTM and CDR2 ANQGSEA. CDR3 length equals 14 residues. V was shortened by 4 bases and J by 1 base, with 10 bases between the two germline ends. For the CDR3, the DNA is TGCAGCGTTGGTTCGGGACTGAACACCGGGGAGCTGTTTTTT. Amino acid sequence: CSVGSGLNTGELFF.

This clonotype was recorded many times. The rearrangement uses TRBV7-9 and TRBJ1-5; D might be TRBD1 (5 bases). Germline-derived CDR1 and CDR2 are SEHNR and FQNEAQ (reference sequence). The length of the CDR3 is 14 residues. V lost 1 base to trimming and J lost 8 bases, with 12 bases between them. The CDR3 DNA sequence: TGTGCCAGCAGCTTAGTTGGGACCCAGGAGCCCCAGCATTTT. Translating gives CASSLVGTQEPQHF.

At least ten counts were recorded for this clonotype. The rearrangement links TRBV12-3 or TRBV12-4 to TRBJ1-2; 7 bases are a match to TRBD1. The CDR3 runs 15 residues. The V gene end was trimmed by 1 base and the J gene end by 7 bases; junction bases not matched to a gene: 9. For the CDR3, the DNA is TGTGCCAGCAGTTTAGGGATGACAGGGATCAGTGGCTACACCTTC. Its protein product is CASSLGMTGISGYTF.